The next 32 T cell receptor beta chains were all read from a single sample in a study of T cell changes during pregnancy in multiple sclerosis. TCRdb's copy holds only in-frame clones and misses some; the assay was immunoSEQ multiplex PCR. The sample has tens of thousands of clones; 85% to 95% are singletons. The specimen comprised CD4+ T cells from peripheral blood mononuclear cells, sampled in the second trimester of pregnancy. The receptors come from a female donor with multiple sclerosis, enrolled in a pregnancy study.

J is TRBJ2-5 and V is TRBV7-3; no definite D call. The CDR3 runs 14 residues. CDR1 is SGHTA and CDR2 is FQGTGA in the germline V gene. Trimming left V 5 bases short and J 2 bases short, with 12 bases between. The CDR3 region is CASSPSRGQETQYF. The CDR3 DNA sequence: TGTGCCAGCAGCCCCTCTAGAGGACAAGAGACCCAGTACTTC. Variable domain in full (rest from reference TRBV7-3 and TRBJ2-5): GAGVSQTPSNKVTEKGKYVELRCDPISGHTALYWYRQSLGQGPEFLIYFQGTGAADDSGLPNDRFFAVRPEGSVSTLKIQRTERGDSAVYLCASSPSRGQETQYFGPGTRLLVL.

V and J are TRBV30 and TRBJ1-1; TRBD1 might be the D (5 bases). From germline, CDR1 is GTSNPN and CDR2 SVGIG (reference sequence). This CDR3 has 13 residues. V was clipped by 3 bases and J by 3 bases, with 11 bases between them. In DNA form, the CDR3 reads TGTGCCTGGAGAATAGGAGGGGACACTGAAGCTTTCTTT. Translating it yields CAWRIGGDTEAFF.

The chain couples TRBV5-1 to TRBJ2-7; a weak D match, TRBD1 (6 bases). Germline-derived CDR1 and CDR2 are SGHRS and YFSETQ. The CDR3 covers 14 residues. Trimming shortened V by 0 bases and J by 9 bases, and 16 bases separated the two germline ends. The CDR3 loop reads CASSLGLRGSVQYF. CDR3 nucleotides: TGCGCCAGCAGCTTGGGGCTAAGGGGGTCGGTGCAGTACTTC.

The CDR3 loop reads CASSPWTPSGEQYF. The CDR3 nucleotides read TGTGCCAGCAGCCCGTGGACTCCATCGGGAGAGCAGTACTTC. The chain has TRBV5-6 and TRBJ2-7, with D possibly TRBD2 on 5 matching bases. CDR3 length: 14 residues. Looked up from germline, CDR1 is SGHDT and CDR2 is YYEEEE. Trimming cost V 4 bases and J 7 bases, with 18 bases left between them. Filled out from reference TRBV5-6 and TRBJ2-7, the complete variable domain reads DAGVTQSPTHLIKTRGQQVTLRCSPKSGHDTVSWYQQALGQGPQFIFQYYEEEERQRGNFPDRFSGHQFPNYSSELNVNALLLGDSALYLCASSPWTPSGEQYFGPGTRLTVT.

This chain connects TRBV19 to TRBJ2-2; 9 bases are a match to TRBD2. Germline CDR1 and CDR2: LNHDA and SQIVND (reference sequence). J lost 0 bases, V lost 5 bases, and 4 bases had no gene match. The CDR3 consists of 16 residues. As DNA, the CDR3 is TGTGCCAGTAGTCTCATAGCGGGAGCGAACACCGGGGAGCTGTTTTTT. This gives the protein CASSLIAGANTGELFF.

V is TRBV10-3 and J is TRBJ1-3; 10 bases are shared with TRBD1. The ends lost 6 bases at V and 0 bases at J; junction bases unmatched: 2. The CDR3 is 15 amino acids. Germline V CDR1 and CDR2: ENHRY, SYGVKD. The CDR3 DNA sequence: TGTGCCATCAGGGACAGGGGGGACTCTGGAAACACCATATATTTT. This sequence encodes CAIRDRGDSGNTIYF.

V usage is TRBV5-6 and J usage is TRBJ1-4; a weak D match, TRBD1 (5 bases). Germline CDR1 reads SGHDT; CDR2 reads YYEEEE. The CDR3 loop spans 15 amino acids. V lost 0 bases and J 3 bases, leaving 9 bases between the germline ends. Written as DNA, the CDR3 is TGTGCCAGCAGCTTGGCTGGCAGGGCTAATGAAAAACTGTTTTTT. Amino acid sequence: CASSLAGRANEKLFF.

The chain uses TRBV2 and TRBJ1-3; D not resolved. The germline gives CDR1 SNHLY, CDR2 FYNNEI. The CDR3 sequence is 12 residues long. The ends were cut back, 6 bases at V and 4 bases at J, with 7 bases in the middle. Here the CDR3 reads CASSAMGNTIYF. CDR3 sequence (DNA): TGTGCCAGCAGCGCTATGGGAAACACCATATATTTT.

This rearrangement joins TRBV5-1 to TRBJ1-1; possibly TRBD1 for D (5 bases). The CDR3 covers 14 residues. V was pared by 5 bases and J by 1 base, with 12 bases between. CDR1 SGHRS and CDR2 YFSETQ come from the germline V gene. DNA of the CDR3: TGCGCCAGCAGAAGATGGGGCACGAACACTGAAGCTTTCTTT. It translates to CASRRWGTNTEAFF.

The V call is TRBV9, the J call TRBJ1-3; TRBD1 matches 11 bases. V shed 4 bases, J shed 1 base, and the junction held 7 bases outside the gene matches. CDR3 length: 17 amino acids. The germline V gene has CDR1 SGDLS and CDR2 YYNGEE. CDR3 sequence (DNA): TGTGCCAGCAGCCCCCAGGACAGGGGGCAATCTGGAAACACCATATATTTT. Protein: CASSPQDRGQSGNTIYF.

The V call is TRBV4-3, the J call TRBJ2-7; TRBD2 matches at 10 bases. Trimming removed 3 bases from V and 0 bases from J; junction bases left unmatched: 5. CDR1 is LGHNA, CDR2 YSLEER, per germline. This CDR3 is built from 16 residues. The CDR3 region is CASSQTLAGGSYEQYF. The CDR3, as DNA: TGCGCCAGCAGCCAGACCTTAGCGGGGGGCTCCTACGAGCAGTACTTC.

The V call is TRBV5-4, the J call TRBJ1-6; D uncertain. This CDR3 region has 13 residues. The germline V gene encodes CDR1 SGHNT and CDR2 YYREEE (reference sequence). V gave up 0 bases and J gave up 9 bases, with 7 bases separating them. The CDR3 bases are TGTGCCAGCAGCTTGGTGGAGAGTTCACCCCTCCACTTT. This codes for CASSLVESSPLHF.

The CDR3 sequence is CASGGSGSYGYTF. Here the CDR3 DNA reads TGTGCCAGCGGAGGGAGCGGCTCCTATGGCTACACCTTC. The chain has TRBV2 and TRBJ1-2; D unclear. This CDR3 comprises 13 residues. The V and J ends lost 8 bases and 4 bases respectively, with 14 bases between them. Germline assignment: CDR1 SNHLY and CDR2 FYNNEI. The full variable domain, completed using reference TRBV2 and TRBJ1-2, is EPEVTQTPSHQVTQMGQEVILRCVPISNHLYFYWYRQILGQKVEFLVSFYNNEISEKSEIFDDQFSVERPDGSNFTLKIRSTKLEDSAMYFCASGGSGSYGYTFGSGTRLTVV.

The rearrangement joins TRBV28 to TRBJ1-2; TRBD1 matches at 9 bases. V gave up 7 bases and J gave up 2 bases; unmatched junction bases: 8. Germline CDR1 MDHEN, CDR2 SYDVKM. The CDR3 runs 15 residues. The CDR3 spells CASTSPGQGNYGYTF. The CDR3 DNA is TGTGCCAGCACCTCTCCGGGACAGGGCAACTATGGCTACACCTTC.

CDR3 residues: CASSVTGMSEQFF. The CDR3 bases are TGTGCCAGCAGCGTGACAGGGATGAGTGAGCAGTTCTTC. V and J are TRBV9 and TRBJ2-1, with 7 bases aligning to TRBD1. In germline, CDR1 is SGDLS, CDR2 YYNGEE. Trimming took 2 bases from V and 9 from J; bases not matched to a gene: 5. CDR3 length equals 13 residues.

The chain couples TRBV12-5 to TRBJ2-1, with unresolved D. Germline CDR1 LGHNT, CDR2 FRNRAP. Trimming cost V 6 bases and J 5 bases, with 5 bases left between them. This CDR3 is built from 11 residues. The CDR3 bases are TGTGCTAGTGGCCGTAACAATGAGCAGTTCTTC. Translating it yields CASGRNNEQFF.

The J gene is TRBJ2-1, the V gene TRBV7-9; possibly TRBD2 for D (6 bases). Germline V gene lookup returns CDR1 SEHNR and CDR2 FQNEAQ (reference sequence). There are 17 residues in the CDR3. Trimming took 5 bases from V and 9 from J, leaving 26 bases between them. CDR3 sequence: CASSPPGPGLSIREQFF. The CDR3 DNA reads as TGTGCCAGCAGCCCGCCGGGCCCGGGACTCTCCATCCGTGAGCAGTTCTTC.

This rearrangement joins TRBV2 to TRBJ1-1; 7 nucleotides agree with TRBD1. Trimming cost V 2 bases and J 0 bases; bases outside gene matches: 6. The germline CDR1 and CDR2 sequences are SNHLY and FYNNEI. The CDR3 spans 16 residues. Here the CDR3 DNA reads TGTGCCAGCAGTGAACTCCAGGGGGGATTGAACACTGAAGCTTTCTTT. Residues: CASSELQGGLNTEAFF.

This sequence joins TRBV7-3 and TRBJ2-1; 9 bases align to TRBD2. The CDR3 contains 17 residues. V was pared by 0 bases and J by 1 base, with 4 bases of the junction left unmatched. Germline CDR1 is SGHTA and CDR2 is FQGTGA. The chain's CDR3 is CASSLTSGGPSYNEQFF. Written as DNA, the CDR3 is TGTGCCAGCAGCTTAACTAGCGGGGGACCTTCCTACAATGAGCAGTTCTTC.

The gene calls are TRBV18 and TRBJ1-4; D not resolved. Germline V gene sequence: CDR1 KGHSH, CDR2 LQKENI. V was cut by 2 bases and J by 5 bases, with 12 bases left in between. This CDR3 is built from 15 residues. The CDR3 coding sequence is TGTGCCAGCTCACCAAGGGAGAGGCCAAATGAAAAACTGTTTTTT. It yields the protein CASSPRERPNEKLFF.

This rearrangement joins TRBV7-9 to TRBJ1-2; D not resolved. Germline V gene data show CDR1 as SEHNR and CDR2 as FQNEAQ (reference sequence). Trimming shortened V by 1 base and J by 5 bases, and 14 bases separated the two germline ends. The CDR3 loop spans 15 amino acids. The CDR3 here is CASSLDVLGGYGYTF. The CDR3 DNA sequence: TGTGCCAGCAGCTTAGATGTCCTCGGCGGATATGGCTACACCTTC.

The CDR3 sequence: CAISEKPRGETQYF. CDR3 in DNA: TGTGCCATCAGTGAGAAACCAAGGGGGGAGACCCAGTACTTC. The chain joins TRBV10-3 to TRBJ2-5, with a tentative D call TRBD1 (6 bases). Trimming left V 2 bases short and J 5 bases short, with 12 bases between. Germline CDR1 ENHRY, CDR2 SYGVKD. The length of the CDR3 is 14 residues.

This chain links TRBV28 with TRBJ1-5; 8 bases map to TRBD1. V shed 5 bases, J shed 4 bases, and the junction held 10 bases outside the gene matches. This CDR3 is 16 amino acids long. Germline assignment: CDR1 MDHEN and CDR2 SYDVKM. In DNA form, the CDR3 reads TGTGCCAGCAGTATATTACAGGGGGGGAAGAATCAGCCCCAGCATTTT. This translates into CASSILQGGKNQPQHF.

The V call is TRBV7-3, the J call TRBJ1-1; D gene uncertain. The V end lost 5 bases, the J end lost 1 base, and 14 bases lay between the germline ends. There are 15 residues in the CDR3. Germline V gene lookup returns CDR1 SGHTA and CDR2 FQGTGA. CDR3: CASSLTAGKNTEAFF. CDR3 coding DNA: TGTGCCAGCAGCCTTACTGCAGGAAAGAACACTGAAGCTTTCTTT.

The chain joins TRBV19 to TRBJ1-5; D is possibly TRBD1 (6 bases). CDR1 is LNHDA and CDR2 is SQIVND in the germline V gene (reference sequence). This CDR3 has 16 residues. The V and J ends lost 7 bases and 5 bases respectively, with 21 bases between them. The CDR3: CASTTSSGTLDQPQHF. In nucleotides, the CDR3 is TGTGCCAGTACTACCTCTAGTGGGACACTAGATCAGCCCCAGCATTTT.

The chain combines TRBV7-8 with TRBJ2-1; D is unclear. CDR1 is SGHVS and CDR2 is FQNEAQ in the germline V gene. The CDR3 spans 17 residues. The germline V and J ends were trimmed by 6 bases and 0 bases, with 18 bases remaining between them. CDR3 protein: CASSLPPRQSSYNEQFF. The CDR3 DNA reads TGTGCCAGCAGTCTCCCCCCCAGGCAAAGCTCCTACAATGAGCAGTTCTTC.

The CDR3 DNA follows: TGTGCTAGTGGTTCGAGAACAGGGGGCGAGCAGTACTTC. It encodes CASGSRTGGEQYF. The V call is TRBV12-5, the J call TRBJ2-7; 8 bases map to TRBD1. The CDR3 totals 13 residues. Looked up from germline, CDR1 is LGHNT and CDR2 is FRNRAP. With 4 bases clipped from V and 6 bases from J, the junction kept 5 bases outside the gene matches.

The gene calls are TRBV7-2 and TRBJ2-1; TRBD2 agrees at 13 bases. CDR3 size: 16 residues. Germline CDR1 reads SGHTA; CDR2 reads FQGNSA. The junction had 9 bases not matched to a gene; V was cut back by 4 bases and J by 9 bases. CDR3 residues: CASSSGLAGVLSEQFF. CDR3 sequence (DNA): TGTGCCAGCAGCTCAGGACTAGCGGGAGTGCTATCTGAGCAGTTCTTC. The entire variable domain, with the rest obtained from reference TRBV7-2 and TRBJ2-1, is as follows: GAGVSQSPSNKVTEKGKDVELRCDPISGHTALYWYRQSLGQGLEFLIYFQGNSAPDKSGLPSDRFSAERTGGSVSTLTIQRTQQEDSAVYLCASSSGLAGVLSEQFFGPGTRLTVL.

The rearrangement uses TRBV5-1 and TRBJ2-6, with D possibly being TRBD1 (5 bases). Trimming removed 3 bases at V and 4 bases at J, with 5 bases between. Germline V lookup: CDR1 SGHRS, CDR2 YFSETQ. The CDR3 runs 13 residues. CDR3 coding DNA: TGCGCCAGCAGCTGGACAGGGGCCAACGTCCTGACTTTC. Its protein product is CASSWTGANVLTF.

The chain is built from TRBV6-1 and TRBJ1-1, with a tentative D call TRBD1 (6 bases). The CDR3 is 16 residues long. Trimming shortened V by 1 base and J by 7 bases, and 19 bases separated the two germline ends. Per the germline V gene, CDR1 is MNHNS and CDR2 is SASEGT. The CDR3 loop is CASSEGFTGLLREAFF. Here the CDR3 DNA reads TGTGCCAGCAGTGAAGGTTTTACAGGGTTACTGCGTGAAGCTTTCTTT.

The chain joins TRBV7-9 to TRBJ1-2; perhaps TRBD1 as D (6 bases). V dropped 2 bases and J dropped 8 bases, with 12 bases sitting between them. The CDR3 spans 13 residues. Germline CDR1 and CDR2: SEHNR and FQNEAQ (reference sequence). The CDR3 nucleotides read TGTGCCAGCAGCTTACCGGGGGGCTGGGGCTACACCTTC. Protein product: CASSLPGGWGYTF.

The chain carries TRBV27 and TRBJ1-1; 7 bases are a match to TRBD1. Germline V gene lookup returns CDR1 MNHEY and CDR2 SMNVEV (reference sequence). The CDR3 loop spans 16 amino acids. Trimming took 8 bases from V and 5 from J; bases not matched to a gene: 17. The CDR3 DNA reads TGTGCCAGCGGAAAATCAGCAGACAGGGTAAAAACTGAAGCTTTCTTT. Its translation is CASGKSADRVKTEAFF.